Below, 24 T cell receptor beta chains from the same sample are listed, as sequenced in a study of cytomegalovirus exposure and HLA in healthy donors. The PCR had 60 Vbeta and 13 Jbeta primers. Produced via immunoSEQ multiplex PCR; TCRdb's table is partial and in-frame only. The sample has roughly 140,000 clones, 55% to 85% seen once. Sequencing was done on a sample of PBMCs. These receptors were taken from a man aged 40-49 years in good health and CMV-seronegative.

This chain joins TRBV11-2 and TRBJ2-3; 14 nucleotides agree with TRBD2. V lost 4 bases to trimming and J lost 4 bases; unmatched junction nucleotides: 10. The CDR3 totals 18 residues. Germline CDR1 and CDR2: SGHAT and FQNNGV. The CDR3 nucleotides are TGTGCCAGCAGCTCAGGGACTAGCGGGAGATTAGGGGCAGATACGCAGTATTTT. Protein: CASSSGTSGRLGADTQYF.

The sample holds a few counts of this clone. The chain has TRBV6-4 and TRBJ2-2; D ambiguous. The CDR3 runs 15 residues. V shed 0 bases and J shed 1 base, with 6 bases lying between them. Germline values: CDR1 MRHNA, CDR2 SNTAGT. CDR3 protein: CASSDSTENTGELFF. CDR3 nucleotides: TGTGCCAGCAGTGACTCGACTGAGAACACCGGGGAGCTGTTTTTT.

Only a few counts were recorded for this clone. The chain employs TRBV14 and TRBJ2-3, with D perhaps TRBD2 (6 bases). V was clipped by 0 bases and J by 8 bases, with 15 bases between them. The CDR3 loop spans 15 amino acids. The germline gives CDR1 SGHDN, CDR2 FVKESK. CDR3 sequence reads: CASSQDHSLGGTQYF. For the CDR3, the DNA is TGTGCCAGCAGCCAAGACCACTCCCTGGGGGGTACGCAGTATTTT.

The gene calls are TRBV19 and TRBJ2-2; TRBD2 matches at 11 bases. V lost 4 bases to trimming and J lost 3 bases; unmatched junction nucleotides: 4. The CDR3 extends over 16 amino acids. Germline values: CDR1 LNHDA, CDR2 SQIVND (reference sequence). The CDR3 nucleotides read TGTGCCAGTAGTACAACTAGCGGGGGCTACACCGGGGAGCTGTTTTTT. As protein: CASSTTSGGYTGELFF.

J is TRBJ2-2 and V is TRBV11-3; D is ambiguous. Germline CDR1 and CDR2: SGHNT and YENEEA. V gave up 5 bases and J gave up 4 bases, with 14 bases separating them. The CDR3 spans 15 residues. The CDR3 nucleotides read TGTGCCAGCAGCCCTACCGCCTACAGCACCGGGGAGCTGTTTTTT. Translated, it gives CASSPTAYSTGELFF.

The rearrangement links TRBV10-2 to TRBJ2-5; D not resolved. Germline loops: CDR1 WSHSY, CDR2 SAAADI. Trimming removed 2 bases at V and 2 bases at J, with 6 bases between. This CDR3 is 13 amino acids long. CDR3 loop: CASSEHSQETQYF. DNA of the CDR3: TGCGCCAGCAGTGAGCACTCACAAGAGACCCAGTACTTC.

The CDR3 protein is CASSSQPRGQDTEAFF. In DNA form, the CDR3 reads TGCGCCAGCAGCTCCCAACCCAGGGGGCAAGATACTGAAGCTTTCTTT. The gene calls are TRBV5-1 and TRBJ1-1; TRBD1 matches at 8 bases. Germline V lookup: CDR1 SGHRS, CDR2 YFSETQ. The CDR3 extends over 16 amino acids. Losses at the gene ends were 3 bases for V and 5 bases for J; bases not matched to a gene: 12. Full variable domain (rest looked up from reference TRBV5-1 and TRBJ1-1): KAGVTQTPRYLIKTRGQQVTLSCSPISGHRSVSWYQQTPGQGLQFLFEYFSETQRNKGNFPGRFSGRQFSNSRSEMNVSTLELGDSALYLCASSSQPRGQDTEAFFGQGTRLTVV.

This clone was seen more than once but under ten times. This sequence joins TRBV15 and TRBJ2-7; 8 bases are shared with TRBD1. The CDR3 is 14 amino acids. The junction had 13 bases not matched to a gene; V was cut back by 9 bases and J by 6 bases. CDR1 and CDR2 from the germline V gene are LNHNV and YYDKDF (reference sequence). The CDR3 DNA sequence: TGTGCCACAAAACCGGGACAGGATGTCGGCGAGCAGTACTTC. This encodes CATKPGQDVGEQYF.

CDR3 residues: CASSLLRRGEAFF. The CDR3 DNA is TGTGCCAGCAGCCTCCTTCGGAGGGGTGAAGCTTTCTTT. V is TRBV28 and J is TRBJ1-1; D is perhaps TRBD1 (5 bases). Trimming left V 6 bases short and J 7 bases short, with 15 bases between. CDR3 length: 13 amino acids. Germline loops: CDR1 MDHEN, CDR2 SYDVKM. Together with reference TRBV28 and TRBJ1-1, the CDR3 gives the full variable domain: DVKVTQSSRYLVKRTGEKVFLECVQDMDHENMFWYRQDPGLGLRLIYFSYDVKMKEKGDIPEGYSVSREKKERFSLILESASTNQTSMYLCASSLLRRGEAFFGQGTRLTVV.

This chain connects TRBV4-2 to TRBJ2-1; D is unresolved. V was clipped by 0 bases and J by 1 base, with 7 bases between them. The CDR3 has 15 amino acids. Looked up from germline, CDR1 is LGHNA and CDR2 is YNFKEQ. CDR3 loop: CASSQEVQSYNEQFF. The DNA of the CDR3 is TGTGCCAGCAGCCAAGAGGTACAATCCTACAATGAGCAGTTCTTC.

The chain has TRBV30 and TRBJ1-6; no reliable D call. This CDR3 has 13 amino acids. The germline V gene has CDR1 GTSNPN and CDR2 SVGIG (reference sequence). Trimming left V 1 base short and J 9 bases short, with 10 bases between. In DNA, the CDR3 is TGTGCCTGGAGTGCGGATTCGGGTTCACCCCTCCACTTT. Its protein product is CAWSADSGSPLHF. The entire variable domain, with the rest obtained from reference TRBV30 and TRBJ1-6, is as follows: SQTIHQWPATLVQPVGSPLSLECTVEGTSNPNLYWYRQAAGRGLQLLFYSVGIGQISSEVPQNLSASRPQDRQFILSSKKLLLSDSGFYLCAWSADSGSPLHFGNGTRLTVT.

The chain couples TRBV4-2 to TRBJ2-7, with D perhaps matching TRBD2 (6 bases). Germline V gene lookup returns CDR1 LGHNA and CDR2 YNFKEQ. CDR3 length equals 17 residues. The V end was cut by 0 bases, the J end by 6 bases, with 21 bases between. The CDR3 region is CASSQDDLGTSPSEQYF. The DNA for the CDR3 is TGTGCCAGCAGCCAAGATGACCTCGGTACTAGCCCAAGCGAGCAGTACTTC.

Only one count was recorded for this clone. This chain links TRBV5-5 with TRBJ2-1; 8 bases line up with TRBD1. Germline CDR1 reads SGHKS; CDR2 reads YYEKEE (reference sequence). V gave up 0 bases and J gave up 3 bases; unmatched junction bases: 2. The CDR3 has 15 residues. DNA for the CDR3: TGTGCCAGCAGCTTGGCCGGACAGGGCTACAATGAGCAGTTCTTC. Translation: CASSLAGQGYNEQFF.

As concerns this clone: At one end the junction does not follow the germline gene, possibly because of a read error. The CDR3 loop reads CASSVSDRISYNEQFF. CDR3 nucleotide sequence: TGTGCCAGCAGTGTATCGGACAGGATCTCCTACAATGAGCAGTTCTTC. The chain carries TRBV27 and TRBJ2-1, with 7 positions matching TRBD1. Germline CDR1 reads MNHEY; CDR2 reads SMNVEV (reference sequence). The CDR3 covers 16 residues.

The rearrangement uses TRBV6-1 and TRBJ1-4; 9 bases map to TRBD1. The ends lost 4 bases at V and 7 bases at J; junction bases unmatched: 7. Germline V gene data show CDR1 as MNHNS and CDR2 as SASEGT. The CDR3 runs to 15 residues. For the CDR3, the DNA is TGTGCCAGCAGTGCGGGGACAGGGAGTGGTGAAAAACTGTTTTTT. This codes for CASSAGTGSGEKLFF.

The chain is built from TRBV14 and TRBJ1-6; no definite D call. CDR1 is SGHDN and CDR2 is FVKESK in the germline V gene. V lost 1 base, J lost 8 bases, and 9 bases lay in between. This CDR3 is 14 amino acids long. The CDR3 spells CASSQALGDSPLHF. As DNA, the CDR3 is TGTGCCAGCAGCCAAGCCCTGGGCGATTCACCCCTCCACTTT. Together with reference TRBV14 and TRBJ1-6, the CDR3 gives the full variable domain: EAGVTQFPSHSVIEKGQTVTLRCDPISGHDNLYWYRRVMGKEIKFLLHFVKESKQDESGMPNNRFLAERTGGTYSTLKVQPAELEDSGVYFCASSQALGDSPLHFGNGTRLTVT.

This clone has more than one count but fewer than ten. V and J are TRBV6-6 and TRBJ1-2, with 7 bases matching TRBD1. The CDR3 is 13 residues long. Looked up from germline, CDR1 is MNHNY and CDR2 is SVGAGI (reference sequence). J gave up 4 bases and V 6 bases, and 5 bases lay outside the gene matches. The CDR3 reads CASRGTVPYGYTF. CDR3 DNA: TGTGCCAGCAGAGGGACAGTTCCCTATGGCTACACCTTC.

On this clone: Sequence at one end of the junction differs from germline and may be a read error. V and J are TRBV5-1 and TRBJ1-2; 10 bases fit TRBD1. CDR1 and CDR2 (germline): SGHRS, YFSETQ. The CDR3 has 14 residues. CDR3 nucleotides: TGCGCCAGCAGCTCCGGGACAGGGGTCTATGGCTACCCCTTC. Protein sequence: CASSSGTGVYGYPF.

The chain combines TRBV28 with TRBJ1-2; 7 bases map to TRBD1. Per germline, CDR1 MDHEN and CDR2 SYDVKM. CDR3 length equals 13 residues. V dropped 6 bases and J dropped 4; count of bases not matched to a gene: 5. This CDR3 reads CASSDRVPYGYTF. DNA of the CDR3: TGTGCCAGCAGCGACAGGGTCCCCTATGGCTACACCTTC.

This clone was found once. The rearrangement links TRBV14 to TRBJ2-5; maybe TRBD1 (7 bases). Germline V gene sequence: CDR1 SGHDN, CDR2 FVKESK. The CDR3 runs 17 residues. The V end lost 5 bases, the J end lost 0 bases, and 19 bases lay between the germline ends. Here the CDR3 DNA reads TGTGCCAGCAGCTTAATCCGGTCAGGGGGGTACCAAGAGACCCAGTACTTC. Protein product: CASSLIRSGGYQETQYF.

The chain has TRBV9 and TRBJ2-7; tentatively, D is TRBD2 (7 bases). Trimming pared 3 bases from V and 4 bases from J, leaving 14 bases between. CDR3 length: 14 amino acids. Germline CDR1 reads SGDLS; CDR2 reads YYNGEE. The CDR3 DNA reads as TGTGCCAGCAGCGGGGGGGGCAGGGAGTACGAGCAGTACTTC. Encoded protein: CASSGGGREYEQYF.

This chain uses TRBV4-1 with TRBJ2-5; possible D gene TRBD2, 6 bases. The J call is in doubt because the DNA end fits TRBJ2-7 better. The CDR3 runs 13 residues. Germline CDR1 reads MGHRA; CDR2 reads YSYEKL. This CDR3 is CASSRGTSYEQYF. The CDR3 DNA reads TGCGCCAGCAGCCGCGGGACGTCCTACGAGCAGTACTTC.

CDR3 DNA: TGTGCCAGCAGCTTAGTAACAGGGGGCGCCTACAATGAGCAGTTCTTC. This encodes CASSLVTGGAYNEQFF. J is TRBJ2-1 and V is TRBV7-2; 9 bases line up with TRBD1. Germline V lookup: CDR1 SGHTA, CDR2 FQGNSA. The CDR3 consists of 16 residues. Trimming took 1 base from V and 2 from J; bases not matched to a gene: 3.

In its sample, this clone was seen once. The V and J genes are TRBV11-2 and TRBJ1-1, with TRBD1 as a possible D gene (5 bases). V lost 5 bases, J lost 8 bases, and 15 bases lay in between. CDR3 length: 13 residues. CDR1 SGHAT and CDR2 FQNNGV come from the germline V gene. CDR3 sequence reads: CASSARAFGEAFF. The CDR3, as DNA: TGTGCCAGCAGCGCCAGGGCCTTCGGGGAAGCTTTCTTT.